The rows below give T cell receptor beta chains drawn from one sample of a study of shared clonotypes between healthy human individuals. TCRdb's copy holds only in-frame clones and misses some; the assay was immunoSEQ multiplex PCR. The sample carries around 1.4 million clones, approximately 98.5% recorded once. The source material was naive CD4+ T cells sorted from blood. The receptor source for this set is a man aged 30 to 39 in good health. Each CDR3 is given with its conserved first and last residue. D genes are given only for firm matches. Expanded clones are given a class, and other clones once, few, many or no size at all.

TRBJ1-3,-,-,14,TRBV10-2,CASSDPTTENTIYF,TGCGCCAGCAGTGACCCAACGACGGAAAACACCATATATTTT
TRBJ2-3,-,once,14,TRBV30,CAWVTGQEYDTQYF,TGTGCCTGGGTGACAGGACAAGAATACGATACGCAGTATTTT
TRBJ1-1,-,-,13,TRBV29-1,CSVRGVMNTEAFF,TGCAGCGTTCGTGGGGTAATGAACACTGAAGCTTTCTTT
TRBJ2-3,-,-,15,TRBV18,CASSRRDFNTDTQYF,TGTGCCAGCTCACGTCGGGACTTCAACACAGATACGCAGTATTTT
TRBJ1-2,-,once,15,TRBV7-6,CASSLGTLSISGYTF,TGTGCCAGCAGCTTAGGAACATTGTCGATAAGTGGCTACACCTTC
TRBJ2-7,-,-,14,TRBV18,CASSPPAASYEQYF,TGTGCCAGCTCACCACCGGCGGCCTCCTACGAGCAGTACTTC
TRBJ2-7,TRBD2,-,14,TRBV4-3,CASSQGGSSDEQYF,TGCGCCAGCAGCCAAGGCGGGAGTAGCGACGAGCAGTACTTC
TRBJ2-7,-,-,12,TRBV10-3,CAISGDTYEQYF,TGTGCCATCAGTGGGGACACCTACGAGCAGTACTTC
TRBJ1-2,-,once,14,TRBV25-1,CASSLGITNYGYTF,TGTGCCAGCAGTTTAGGCATAACTAACTATGGCTACACCTTC
TRBJ1-3,-,-,14,TRBV6-5,CASWGPSSGNTIYF,TGTGCCAGCTGGGGGCCTTCCTCTGGAAACACCATATATTTT
TRBJ2-7,TRBD1,-,19,TRBV5-1,CASSLGIQGELVFLGEQYF,TGCGCCAGCAGCTTGGGAATACAGGGGGAGCTGGTATTTTTGGGCGAGCAGTACTTC
TRBJ2-4,-,-,15,TRBV5-1,CASSLETGAKNIQYF,TGCGCCAGCAGCTTGGAAACTGGGGCCAAAAACATTCAGTACTTC
TRBJ1-2,TRBD1,-,15,TRBV28,CASSQQGAINYGYTF,TGTGCCAGCAGTCAACAGGGGGCTATTAACTATGGCTACACCTTC
TRBJ2-1,-,-,13,TRBV7-2,CASSPFSYNEQFF,TGTGCCAGCAGCCCCTTCTCCTACAATGAGCAGTTCTTC
TRBJ2-3,TRBD1,-,20,TRBV7-7,CASSLCYGQVGTGRTDTQYF,TGTGCTAGCAGCTTATGTTACGGACAGGTTGGGACAGGGCGCACAGATACGCAGTATTTT
TRBJ1-2,-,-,13,TRBV28,CASRQTARYGYTF,TGTGCCAGCAGGCAGACAGCCCGCTATGGCTACACCTTC
TRBJ2-3,TRBD2,-,15,TRBV19,CASSTTSGSADTQYF,TGTGCCAGTAGCACGACTAGCGGGAGTGCAGATACGCAGTATTTT
TRBJ2-3,-,-,17,TRBV4-3,CASSQDWQGGITDTQYF,TGCGCCAGCAGCCAAGATTGGCAGGGGGGGATCACAGATACGCAGTATTTT
TRBJ2-7,TRBD2,-,14,TRBV9,CASSVGLAAYEQYF,TGTGCCAGCAGCGTAGGGCTAGCGGCCTACGAGCAGTACTTC
TRBJ2-7,-,-,15,TRBV11-2,CASSLLVVSVYEQYF,TGTGCCAGCAGCTTATTAGTCGTATCAGTCTACGAGCAGTACTTC
TRBJ1-2,-,-,12,TRBV18,CASSPGREGYTF,TGTGCCAGCTCACCAGGCAGGGAAGGCTACACCTTC
TRBJ2-1,-,-,15,TRBV11-2,CASSLVGRQYNEQFF,TGTGCCAGCAGCTTAGTTGGGAGGCAGTACAATGAGCAGTTCTTC
TRBJ1-3,-,-,16,TRBV4-1,CASSQGVSYSGNTIYF,TGCGCCAGCAGCCAAGGGGTCAGTTACTCTGGAAACACCATATATTTT
TRBJ2-1,-,-,15,TRBV5-6,CASSTTIGSYNEQFF,TGTGCCAGCAGCACAACTATAGGCTCCTACAATGAGCAGTTCTTC